One and the same sample provided the 4 T cell receptor beta chains below, sequenced in a study of OX40 agonist ivuxolimab in advanced cancers. To prepare the library, the immunoSEQ multiplex PCR assay was applied. As stored in TCRdb, this immuneACCESS dataset retains in-frame rearrangements with V and J assigned. A fraction of the clones does not appear; measured against another copy, unresolved V genes explain less than half of the discrepancy, and the remainder lacks a known reason. The sample yields some 77,000 clones; around 94% were counted once. Jointly, the top ten make up approximately 5% of the sample. Here the sequenced sample was CD4+ or CD8+ T cells sorted from blood, taken in a trial of the OX40 agonist ivuxolimab. These receptors all come from an adult with an advanced solid tumor such as melanoma, head and neck, liver or kidney cancer.

The chain recombines TRBV15 with TRBJ2-2; 8 positions match TRBD1. The junction had 6 bases not matched to a gene; V was cut back by 6 bases and J by 6 bases. The V gene's germline CDR1 is LNHNV and CDR2 YYDKDF (reference sequence). CDR3 length equals 14 residues. CDR3 amino acids: CATRTGDRSGELFF. The CDR3, as DNA: TGTGCCACCAGAACAGGGGACAGGTCCGGGGAGCTGTTTTTT.

The CDR3 sequence is CASSTGGFETQYF. In DNA form, the CDR3 reads TGTGCCAGCAGTACAGGGGGCTTTGAGACCCAGTACTTC. The rearrangement uses TRBV6-4 and TRBJ2-5, with 9 nucleotides matching TRBD1. After removal of 5 bases from V and 5 bases from J, the junction contained 3 bases not matched to a gene. Germline CDR1 reads MRHNA; CDR2 reads SNTAGT. This CDR3 has 13 amino acids.

This chain joins TRBV21-1 and TRBJ2-1. TRBV21-1 represents a pseudogene. The CDR3 has 11 residues. Here the CDR3 DNA reads TGTGCCAGCAGTAAAGTACATGAGCAGTTCTTC. It specifies CASSKVHEQFF.

Only a few counts were recorded for this clone. The chain uses TRBV7-9 and TRBJ1-5; perhaps TRBD1 as D (5 bases). Trimming removed 3 bases from V and 6 bases from J, with 9 bases in between. Germline lookup yields CDR1 SEHNR and CDR2 FQNEAQ (reference sequence). The CDR3 runs to 13 residues. The CDR3: CASSFDGGQPQHF. As DNA, the CDR3 is TGTGCCAGCAGCTTTGACGGGGGTCAGCCCCAGCATTTT.